A selection of T cell receptor beta chains follows, all from one sample in a study of T-cell memory formation after mild COVID-19. One entry per CDR3 protein, called by TCRdb with MiXCR from the 5' RACE reads. Among 92,000 or so distinct CDR3 sequences, roughly 15% were seen once, and the ten largest hold around two fifths. Sequencing was performed on PBMCs or a T cell subset sorted from them (not recorded which). The receptors come from a man between 18 and 35 years old who had mild COVID-19 (a few samples of this study predate the infection). Cell type and time point are not known. CDR3s include the opening cysteine and the closing phenylalanine or tryptophan. The order of the fields is D gene, clone size, J gene, V gene, CDR3 DNA, CDR3 protein. D genes are given only for firm matches. A clone size is listed for some rows: how often the clone was seen (once, few, many), or a class if it is expanded.

d_call: TRBD1
clone_size: few
j_call: TRBJ2-2
v_call: TRBV7-8
cdr3_nt: TGTGCCAGCAGCCCTAGGACAGGGCGAGGAGCGGCCGGGGAGCTGTTTTTT
cdr3_aa: CASSPRTGRGAAGELFF

d_call: .
clone_size: .
j_call: TRBJ2-2
v_call: TRBV2
cdr3_nt: TGTGCCAGCAGTTCTGGGACTGAGTACACCGGGGAGCTGTTTTTT
cdr3_aa: CASSSGTEYTGELFF

d_call: TRBD2
clone_size: .
j_call: TRBJ2-1
v_call: TRBV12-3/TRBV12-4
cdr3_nt: TGTGCCAGCAGTCCCGCGGGGGGCACTGAGCAGTTCTTC
cdr3_aa: CASSPAGGTEQFF

d_call: .
clone_size: few
j_call: TRBJ2-5
v_call: TRBV6-6
cdr3_nt: TGTGCCAGCAGTTACTCGAGGGTGGAGGAAAACCAAGAGACCCAGTACTTC
cdr3_aa: CASSYSRVEENQETQYF

d_call: .
clone_size: .
j_call: TRBJ1-5
v_call: TRBV12-3/TRBV12-4
cdr3_nt: TGTGCCAGCAGTCCAGGGCACCAGCCCCAGCATTTT
cdr3_aa: CASSPGHQPQHF

d_call: .
clone_size: .
j_call: TRBJ1-5
v_call: TRBV11-2
cdr3_nt: TGTGCCAGCAGCTTAGTATATGGACAGCCCCAGCATTTT
cdr3_aa: CASSLVYGQPQHF

d_call: .
clone_size: few
j_call: TRBJ2-3
v_call: TRBV14
cdr3_nt: TGTGCCAGCAGCCAAGACCCCATGGATACGCAGTATTTT
cdr3_aa: CASSQDPMDTQYF

d_call: .
clone_size: few
j_call: TRBJ1-5
v_call: TRBV12-3/TRBV12-4
cdr3_nt: TGTGCCAGCTGCCCCCGGGGTCGGGGCAATCAGCCCCAGCATTTT
cdr3_aa: CASCPRGRGNQPQHF

d_call: TRBD1
clone_size: .
j_call: TRBJ1-2
v_call: TRBV7-9
cdr3_nt: TGTGCCAGCAGCACCGGACAGGGATCGAACACACTAGCTAACTATGGCTACACCTTC
cdr3_aa: CASSTGQGSNTLANYGYTF

d_call: .
clone_size: few
j_call: TRBJ1-5
v_call: TRBV27
cdr3_nt: TGTGCCAGCAGTTTATCTCCTGGACGGGGCAATCAGCCCCAGCATTTT
cdr3_aa: CASSLSPGRGNQPQHF

d_call: .
clone_size: few
j_call: TRBJ1-2
v_call: TRBV4-1
cdr3_nt: TGCGCCAGCAGCCAAGTGGGCGGGGGCAGCGGGTACTATGGCTACACCTTC
cdr3_aa: CASSQVGGGSGYYGYTF

d_call: .
clone_size: .
j_call: TRBJ2-3
v_call: TRBV4-2
cdr3_nt: TGTGCCAGCAGCCAAGATCGGACCGGGGGCACAGATACGCAGTATTTT
cdr3_aa: CASSQDRTGGTDTQYF

d_call: .
clone_size: medium-sized
j_call: TRBJ2-5
v_call: TRBV6-6
cdr3_nt: TGTGCCAGCACTCAGCTCCCTAGGGGGGGGGAGACCCAGTACTTC
cdr3_aa: CASTQLPRGGETQYF

d_call: .
clone_size: .
j_call: TRBJ2-7
v_call: TRBV3-1
cdr3_nt: TGTGCCAGCAGCCTCACATCTGGGGGGGCTAACTACGAGCAGTACTTC
cdr3_aa: CASSLTSGGANYEQYF

d_call: .
clone_size: few
j_call: TRBJ2-5
v_call: TRBV4-2
cdr3_nt: TGTGCCAGCAGCCAAGATAGCCACGGCAGAGGGTCAGAGACCCAGTACTTC
cdr3_aa: CASSQDSHGRGSETQYF

d_call: TRBD1
clone_size: few
j_call: TRBJ1-5
v_call: TRBV7-9
cdr3_nt: TGTGCCAGCAGTCGACAGGGGAGCAATCAGCCCCAGCATTTT
cdr3_aa: CASSRQGSNQPQHF

d_call: .
clone_size: .
j_call: TRBJ2-3
v_call: TRBV6-2/TRBV6-3
cdr3_nt: TGTGCCAGCAGACAGGTCCGAGACACAGATACGCAGTATTTT
cdr3_aa: CASRQVRDTDTQYF

d_call: .
clone_size: .
j_call: TRBJ1-1
v_call: TRBV29-1
cdr3_nt: TGCAGCGTTGCGAGGGATATCACTGAAGCTTTCTTT
cdr3_aa: CSVARDITEAFF

d_call: .
clone_size: few
j_call: TRBJ2-7
v_call: TRBV5-6
cdr3_nt: TGTGCCAGCAGCTTTTCAATCTCCTACGAGCAGTACTTC
cdr3_aa: CASSFSISYEQYF

d_call: .
clone_size: .
j_call: TRBJ2-2
v_call: TRBV12-3/TRBV12-4
cdr3_nt: TGTGCCAGCAGACCTCGGGACACCAACACCGGGGAGCTGTTTTTT
cdr3_aa: CASRPRDTNTGELFF

d_call: TRBD1
clone_size: many
j_call: TRBJ2-3
v_call: TRBV25-1
cdr3_nt: TGTGCCAGCAGTGCCAGGGGGCGAGGCACAGATACGCAGTATTTT
cdr3_aa: CASSARGRGTDTQYF

d_call: .
clone_size: .
j_call: TRBJ2-1
v_call: TRBV19
cdr3_nt: TGTGCCAGTAATGATCAGCCTGAGCAGTTCTTC
cdr3_aa: CASNDQPEQFF

d_call: .
clone_size: .
j_call: TRBJ2-5
v_call: TRBV6-5
cdr3_nt: TGTGCCAGCAGTCCTTGGCGTGGGGTCCAAGAGACCCAGTACTTC
cdr3_aa: CASSPWRGVQETQYF

d_call: TRBD1
clone_size: .
j_call: TRBJ1-2
v_call: TRBV4-1
cdr3_nt: TGCGCCAGCAGCCCCTCTGGACAGGGGGACTATGGCTACACCTTC
cdr3_aa: CASSPSGQGDYGYTF